The 27 T cell receptor beta chains presented below share a single source sample, sequenced in a study of beta chain features in type 1 diabetes. Findings and limits, study-wide: For Type 1 diabetes patients, all four CD4+ subsets carried TCRB CDR3s that were moderately but significantly shorter.

The whole isolated RNA underwent reverse transcription, so sequencing captured expressed TCRB transcripts. TCRdb keeps only in-frame clones here, not all; method: immunoSEQ multiplex PCR. The repertoire includes 300,000 to 450,000 clones, 9.5% to 10% of them detected once, and 0.45% to 0.65% sits in the top ten. The antigens for these receptors are not known. The sequencing sample was made of central memory CD4+ T cells from blood. The receptors originated from a man aged 25 to 40 with type 1 diabetes.

This clone was found a few times. The chain is built from TRBV4-1 and TRBJ1-1, with TRBD1 as a possible D gene (5 bases). The length of the CDR3 is 16 residues. Per the germline V gene, CDR1 is MGHRA and CDR2 is YSYEKL. Trimming shortened V by 4 bases and J by 0 bases, and 15 bases separated the two germline ends. The CDR3 region is CASSPRLTEMNTEAFF. The CDR3 bases are TGCGCCAGCAGCCCCCGCCTGACAGAAATGAACACTGAAGCTTTCTTT.

This clone came up many times. The chain has TRBV5-1 and TRBJ2-3; D is perhaps TRBD2 (6 bases). V was shortened by 3 bases and J by 4 bases, with 15 bases between the two germline ends. CDR1 and CDR2 from the germline V gene are SGHRS and YFSETQ. The length of the CDR3 is 15 residues. Here the CDR3 reads CASSSRWRGSDTQYF. CDR3 sequence (DNA): TGCGCCAGCAGCTCCCGGTGGAGGGGTTCAGATACGCAGTATTTT.

This clone appeared a few times. This rearrangement joins TRBV28 to TRBJ2-1; D remains ambiguous. V was cut by 8 bases and J by 0 bases, with 11 bases left in between. The CDR3 runs to 14 residues. The germline V gene has CDR1 MDHEN and CDR2 SYDVKM. CDR3 protein: CASLRFSSYNEQFF. CDR3 in DNA: TGTGCCAGCCTACGATTTAGCTCCTACAATGAGCAGTTCTTC.

In this sample, this clone turned up a few times. Other DNA sequences in the sample encode the same CDR3. This chain uses TRBV30 with TRBJ2-5; tentatively, D is TRBD2 (5 bases). CDR1 is GTSNPN and CDR2 is SVGIG in the germline V gene (reference sequence). V gave up 5 bases and J gave up 5 bases, with 9 bases separating them. This CDR3 spans 11 amino acids. In DNA, the CDR3 is TGTGCCTGGGGACTGCGGGAGACCCAGTACTTC. As protein: CAWGLRETQYF.

This clone was found a few times. This rearrangement joins TRBV7-2 to TRBJ1-2, with D possibly being TRBD1 (5 bases). The CDR3 length is 14 residues. The germline V gene encodes CDR1 SGHTA and CDR2 FQGNSA. The V end was cut by 7 bases, the J end by 4 bases, with 16 bases between. As DNA, the CDR3 is TGTGCCAGCATCAGTCCCCAGGGCAGCTATGGCTACACCTTC. As protein: CASISPQGSYGYTF.

The chain links TRBV28 to TRBJ2-3, with 11 bases matching TRBD2. In germline, CDR1 is MDHEN, CDR2 SYDVKM. The CDR3 totals 18 residues. The ends lost 3 bases at V and 0 bases at J; junction bases unmatched: 8. This CDR3 reads CASSFSPSGRPSTDTQYF. In nucleotides, the CDR3 is TGTGCCAGCAGTTTTTCCCCTAGCGGGAGGCCCAGCACAGATACGCAGTATTTT. Based on the CDR3 plus reference TRBV28 and TRBJ2-3, the full variable domain is DVKVTQSSRYLVKRTGEKVFLECVQDMDHENMFWYRQDPGLGLRLIYFSYDVKMKEKGDIPEGYSVSREKKERFSLILESASTNQTSMYLCASSFSPSGRPSTDTQYFGPGTRLTVL.

This clone has more than one count but fewer than ten. This sequence joins TRBV4-3 and TRBJ1-3; TRBD1 agrees at 7 bases. The CDR3 runs 15 residues. After removal of 1 base from V and 0 bases from J, the junction contained 0 bases not matched to a gene. Germline assignment: CDR1 LGHNA and CDR2 YSLEER. CDR3 sequence: CASSQGQGSGNTIYF. The CDR3 DNA follows: TGCGCCAGCAGCCAAGGACAGGGCTCTGGAAACACCATATATTTT.

In this sample, this clone turned up a few times. The chain links TRBV7-7 to TRBJ2-7; the D is unclear. V lost 1 base and J 6 bases, leaving 7 bases between the germline ends. The CDR3 length is 12 residues. CDR1 and CDR2 (germline): SSHAT, FNYEAQ (reference sequence). The CDR3 here is CASSLGMVEQYF. CDR3 nucleotide sequence: TGTGCCAGCAGCTTAGGAATGGTCGAGCAGTACTTC.

This clone has a count of ten or more. The chain has TRBV7-9 and TRBJ1-2; TRBD1 might be the D (5 bases). V gave up 6 bases and J gave up 3 bases, with 14 bases separating them. Germline CDR1 is SEHNR and CDR2 is FQNEAQ (reference sequence). The CDR3 loop spans 14 amino acids. In DNA, the CDR3 is TGTGCCAGCAGTCCGACAGAAGACTACTATGGCTACACCTTC. It encodes CASSPTEDYYGYTF. Drawing the rest from reference TRBV7-9 and TRBJ1-2, the complete variable domain is DTGVSQNPRHKITKRGQNVTFRCDPISEHNRLYWYRQTLGQGPEFLTYFQNEAQLEKSRLLSDRFSAERPKGSFSTLEIQRTEQGDSAMYLCASSPTEDYYGYTFGSGTRLTVV.

Comment on this clone: Its ends do not fully match the called genes, so a read error is possible. The chain carries TRBV6-4 and TRBJ2-7; 8 positions match TRBD2. The CDR3 is 14 amino acids. Per germline, CDR1 MRHNA and CDR2 SNTAGT. CDR3 residues: CAISGSGNPYEQYF. The CDR3 nucleotides read TGTGCCATCAGTGGTAGCGGGAACCCCTACGAGCAGTACTTC.

This clone was observed a handful of times. The chain combines TRBV4-1 with TRBJ2-1; tentatively, D is TRBD2 (5 bases). This CDR3 has 13 amino acids. The germline CDR1 and CDR2 sequences are MGHRA and YSYEKL. V lost 4 bases and J 9 bases, leaving 13 bases between the germline ends. The CDR3 region has the DNA TGCGCCAGCAGCCGGGGTTGGGAGAGTGAGCAGTTCTTC. This gives the protein CASSRGWESEQFF.

This chain joins TRBV28 and TRBJ1-2, with a weak D call TRBD1 (5 bases). V was shortened by 2 bases and J by 2 bases, with 15 bases between the two germline ends. The CDR3 consists of 16 residues. Germline V CDR1 and CDR2: MDHEN, SYDVKM. In DNA form, the CDR3 reads TGTGCCAGCAGTTTACTCCAGGGAAACCCAAACTATGGCTACACCTTC. This translates into CASSLLQGNPNYGYTF.

This clone was seen more than once but under ten times. The genes are TRBV29-1 and TRBJ1-2; 8 bases line up with TRBD1. Germline assignment: CDR1 SQVTM and CDR2 ANQGSEA. Trimming at V came to 5 bases and at J to 0 bases, leaving 2 bases not matched to a gene. The CDR3 has 13 amino acids. The chain's CDR3 is CSVQGASNYGYTF. CDR3 nucleotide sequence: TGCAGCGTTCAGGGGGCCTCTAACTATGGCTACACCTTC.

This clone was found a few times. The chain joins TRBV5-1 to TRBJ2-5, with a possible D match to TRBD2 (6 bases). The CDR3 is 15 residues long. Trimming pared 5 bases from V and 1 base from J, leaving 15 bases between. Germline assignment: CDR1 SGHRS and CDR2 YFSETQ. CDR3 in amino acids: CASSIPGVLQETQYF. As DNA, the CDR3 is TGCGCCAGCAGTATTCCGGGGGTTCTCCAAGAGACCCAGTACTTC.

The rearrangement joins TRBV5-4 to TRBJ1-1; D ambiguous. This CDR3 has 14 amino acids. Per the germline V gene, CDR1 is SGHNT and CDR2 is YYREEE (reference sequence). The V and J ends lost 2 bases and 1 base respectively, with 9 bases between them. The DNA for the CDR3 is TGTGCCAGCAGCTTAGGCGAAGGGAACACTGAAGCTTTCTTT. Its translation is CASSLGEGNTEAFF.

This chain links TRBV4-1 with TRBJ1-4, with D unresolved. V was trimmed by 0 bases and J by 8 bases, leaving 13 bases between them. Per the germline V gene, CDR1 is MGHRA and CDR2 is YSYEKL. CDR3 size: 15 residues. CDR3 DNA: TGCGCCAGCAGCCAAGATGGTAGGGTTTGGGAAAAACTGTTTTTT. It translates to CASSQDGRVWEKLFF.

There are a few counts of this clone. The chain couples TRBV6-6 to TRBJ2-2; 9 bases line up with TRBD1. V dropped 4 bases and J dropped 8; count of bases not matched to a gene: 8. CDR1 MNHNY and CDR2 SVGAGI come from the germline V gene (reference sequence). The CDR3 covers 15 residues. This CDR3 reads CASSFGTGSTGELFF. In nucleotides, the CDR3 is TGTGCCAGCAGTTTCGGGACAGGGAGTACTGGGGAGCTGTTTTTT.

The V gene is TRBV28, the J gene TRBJ1-5, with 9 bases fitting TRBD1. Germline-derived CDR1 and CDR2 are MDHEN and SYDVKM. This CDR3 has 14 amino acids. J gave up 4 bases and V 7 bases, and 5 bases lay outside the gene matches. The CDR3 region has the DNA TGTGCCAGCACCGGACAGGGGAAGAATCAGCCCCAGCATTTT. Protein: CASTGQGKNQPQHF.

This clone occurred a few times. Different DNA sequences within this sample yield the same CDR3. This sequence joins TRBV5-1 and TRBJ2-7; D might be TRBD2 (6 bases). Germline CDR1 is SGHRS and CDR2 is YFSETQ. V was cut by 0 bases and J by 3 bases, with 7 bases left in between. This CDR3 is 13 amino acids long. The CDR3 sequence: CASSLGGDYEQYF. The CDR3 DNA sequence: TGCGCCAGCAGCTTGGGCGGGGACTACGAGCAGTACTTC.

J is TRBJ2-5 and V is TRBV5-4; D ambiguous. This CDR3 has 14 residues. The germline gives CDR1 SGHNT, CDR2 YYREEE (reference sequence). V was shortened by 0 bases and J by 3 bases, with 9 bases between the two germline ends. Written as DNA, the CDR3 is TGTGCCAGCAGCTTGGGTCTAATCGAAGAGACCCAGTACTTC. Translating gives CASSLGLIEETQYF.

The gene calls are TRBV6-1 and TRBJ1-4; TRBD1 is a possible D gene (6 bases). Per germline, CDR1 MNHNS and CDR2 SASEGT. Trimming cost V 2 bases and J 7 bases, with 8 bases left between them. The CDR3 has 13 amino acids. The CDR3 DNA sequence: TGTGCCAGCAGTGAACAGGGGTCTGAAAAACTGTTTTTT. Translated: CASSEQGSEKLFF.

Only a few counts were recorded for this clone. The V gene is TRBV5-1, the J gene TRBJ2-2; TRBD1 agrees at 10 bases. Germline V gene sequence: CDR1 SGHRS, CDR2 YFSETQ. V shed 4 bases and J 3 bases; nucleotides not matched to a gene: 6. The CDR3 covers 16 residues. The CDR3 DNA follows: TGCGCCAGCAGCAAGACAGGGGGCTCGGACACCGGGGAGCTGTTTTTT. It specifies CASSKTGGSDTGELFF.

The genes are TRBV7-9 and TRBJ2-2; a weak D match, TRBD2 (6 bases). This CDR3 spans 14 amino acids. V was shortened by 0 bases and J by 7 bases, with 9 bases between the two germline ends. Germline V gene sequence: CDR1 SEHNR, CDR2 FQNEAQ (reference sequence). The CDR3: CASSLAGLYGELFF. The CDR3 nucleotides are TGTGCCAGCAGCTTAGCCGGACTATACGGGGAGCTGTTTTTT.

The chain carries TRBV11-3 and TRBJ1-3; TRBD1 agrees at 8 bases. Germline lookup yields CDR1 SGHNT and CDR2 YENEEA. V shed 5 bases and J 1 base; nucleotides not matched to a gene: 1. The CDR3 length is 14 residues. DNA for the CDR3: TGTGCCAGCAGCCGGACAGGGTCTGGAAACACCATATATTTT. Protein: CASSRTGSGNTIYF.

This clone was seen a handful of times. The chain recombines TRBV28 with TRBJ2-7; 14 bases line up with TRBD2. This CDR3 comprises 17 residues. The J segment lost 3 bases and the V segment lost 5 bases, leaving 9 bases of the junction unmatched. The V gene's germline CDR1 is MDHEN and CDR2 SYDVKM. CDR3 region: CASSPPTSGRADYEQYF. The CDR3 DNA is TGTGCCAGCAGTCCCCCGACTAGCGGGAGGGCCGACTACGAGCAGTACTTC.

This clone was picked up a small number of times. V and J are TRBV21-1 and TRBJ2-4; TRBD2 was called by the table and not checked on the DNA. TRBV21-1 is a known pseudogene. CDR3 length: 16 amino acids. The CDR3 DNA is TGTGCCAGCAGCAAACGGCGGGAGGGGGTCAAAAACATTCAGTACTTC. This translates into CASSKRREGVKNIQYF.

The sample holds a few counts of this clone. V and J are TRBV7-9 and TRBJ2-1; TRBD2 aligns across 15 bases. CDR3 length: 18 residues. CDR1 and CDR2 from the germline V gene are SEHNR and FQNEAQ (reference sequence). With 5 bases clipped from V and 1 base from J, the junction kept 6 bases outside the gene matches. DNA of the CDR3: TGTGCCAGCAGCCGGACTAGCGGGAGGGCCTATTCCTACAATGAGCAGTTCTTC. As protein: CASSRTSGRAYSYNEQFF.